Presented here are 26 T cell receptor beta chains from one specimen sequenced in a study of CD8+CD57+ T cells in acquired aplastic anemia. TCR beta VDJ and CDR3 were profiled, and genomic DNA was the template. Each CDR3 protein is one row after TCRdb ran MiXCR on the reads. The data hold some 120,000 distinct CDR3 sequences, with over 45% observed a single time. The sequenced sample was sorted CD4+, CD8+, or CD8+CD57+ T cells (not recorded which) from PBMCs. The source is a human donor in good health, serving as a control.

This rearrangement joins TRBV7-7 to TRBJ1-1; D possibly corresponds to TRBD1 (5 bases). Germline V gives CDR1 SSHAT, CDR2 FNYEAQ (reference sequence). The CDR3 loop spans 16 amino acids. Trimming removed 5 bases at V and 0 bases at J, with 16 bases between. The CDR3 reads CASSAISGGMNTEAFF. CDR3 DNA sequence: TGTGCCAGCAGCGCAATTAGCGGGGGGATGAACACTGAAGCTTTCTTT.

Here the CDR3 DNA reads TGTGCCAGCAGTGAATTTGGCAGGGGGCTAGGAGATACGCAGTATTTT. Translating it yields CASSEFGRGLGDTQYF. The V gene is TRBV25-1, the J gene TRBJ2-3; 8 positions agree with TRBD1. The V gene's germline CDR1 is MGHDK and CDR2 SYGVNS. The V gene end was trimmed by 1 base and the J gene end by 5 bases; junction bases not matched to a gene: 8. This CDR3 has 16 amino acids.

This clonotype was found a few times. A clone one base away is much larger, so this may be a read error. This rearrangement joins TRBV5-4 to TRBJ2-7; 10 nucleotides match TRBD1. The CDR3 runs 15 residues. In germline, CDR1 is SGHNT, CDR2 YYREEE (reference sequence). CDR3 coding DNA: TGTGCCAGCAGCCTCAGGGACAGGGGATCCTGCGAGCAGTACTTC. This encodes CASSLRDRGSCEQYF.

CDR3 sequence reads: CAWRSSASGANVLTF. The CDR3 DNA reads TGTGCCTGGAGATCTTCAGCGTCTGGGGCCAACGTCCTGACTTTC. V and J are TRBV30 and TRBJ2-6; D not resolved. CDR3 size: 15 residues. Germline CDR1 and CDR2: GTSNPN and SVGIG (reference sequence). V shed 3 bases and J shed 1 base, with 10 bases lying between them.

The chain is built from TRBV7-2 and TRBJ1-2; 7 positions match TRBD1. This CDR3 contains 13 residues. V trimming: 4 bases; J trimming: 6 bases; junction bases outside the gene matches: 5. Germline V gene data show CDR1 as SGHTA and CDR2 as FQGNSA. CDR3 sequence (DNA): TGTGCCAGCAGCTCGACAGGGACGGATGGCTACACCTTC. Protein product: CASSSTGTDGYTF.

This clonotype has only one observation. An end of the junction differs from the germline gene, which may be a read error. The chain recombines TRBV7-9 with TRBJ1-2, with no clear D. The CDR3 sequence is 14 residues long. Germline V gene lookup returns CDR1 SEHNR and CDR2 FQNEAQ (reference sequence). The CDR3 DNA reads as TGTGCCAGCAGCATAGAGACCCCCTCCTATGGCCACACCTTC. It yields the protein CASSIETPSYGHTF.

CDR3 loop: CSARDQSNQPQHF. The CDR3 DNA sequence: TGCAGTGCTCGCGACCAAAGCAATCAGCCCCAGCATTTT. The chain joins TRBV20-1 to TRBJ1-5; D is unclear. The V gene's germline CDR1 is DFQATT and CDR2 SNEGSKA (reference sequence). V was pared by 5 bases and J by 1 base, with 9 bases between. The CDR3 length is 13 residues.

This clonotype was detected ten times or more. V gene TRBV19 combines with J gene TRBJ2-2, with 9 bases aligning to TRBD2. CDR1 LNHDA and CDR2 SQIVND come from the germline V gene (reference sequence). Trimming took 4 bases from V and 3 from J; bases not matched to a gene: 3. CDR3 length: 15 amino acids. CDR3 nucleotides: TGTGCCAGTAGTAAGCGGGGGGCAGACACCGGGGAGCTGTTTTTT. Protein product: CASSKRGADTGELFF.

J is TRBJ1-2 and V is TRBV10-3; D is unclear. This CDR3 has 13 amino acids. In germline, CDR1 is ENHRY, CDR2 SYGVKD. Trimming pared 3 bases from V and 4 bases from J, leaving 9 bases between. CDR3 loop: CAISDYGSYGYTF. The CDR3 DNA reads as TGTGCCATCAGTGATTACGGGAGCTATGGCTACACCTTC.

At least ten counts were recorded for this clonotype. The V call is TRBV7-2, the J call TRBJ2-7, with 9 bases matching TRBD2. The CDR3 totals 16 residues. Per germline, CDR1 SGHTA and CDR2 FQGNSA. The J segment lost 4 bases and the V segment lost 0 bases, leaving 7 bases of the junction unmatched. CDR3 nucleotide sequence: TGTGCCAGCAGCTTAGCGGGGGCGGGGGGGTTTTACGAGCAGTACTTC. It specifies CASSLAGAGGFYEQYF.

J is TRBJ2-7 and V is TRBV7-8, with unresolved D. The CDR3 spans 13 residues. The ends were cut back, 2 bases at V and 6 bases at J, with 11 bases in the middle. Germline lookup yields CDR1 SGHVS and CDR2 FQNEAQ. CDR3 sequence: CASSLRGGGEQYF. The DNA of the CDR3 is TGTGCCAGCAGCTTACGCGGCGGCGGCGAGCAGTACTTC.

This clonotype was seen many times. The chain recombines TRBV3-1 with TRBJ2-5; D is ambiguous. Between the trimmed V and J ends, which lost 5 bases and 9 bases, there was a span of 10 bases. CDR1 and CDR2 (germline): LGHDT, YNNKEL (reference sequence). The CDR3 totals 11 residues. CDR3 nucleotide sequence: TGTGCCAGCAGCTCCGGGTTGGCCCAGTACTTC. Amino acids: CASSSGLAQYF.

This clonotype has at least ten counts. V gene TRBV20-1 combines with J gene TRBJ1-3; D gene uncertain. The V end was cut by 6 bases, the J end by 0 bases, with 24 bases between. Germline-derived CDR1 and CDR2 are DFQATT and SNEGSKA (reference sequence). The CDR3 has 18 residues. The chain's CDR3 is CSATFSFDIRNSGNTIYF. The CDR3 DNA reads as TGCAGTGCCACCTTTTCTTTCGACATTAGAAACTCTGGAAACACCATATATTTT.

This clonotype was recorded at least ten times. The chain employs TRBV5-1 and TRBJ1-2, with 11 bases identical to TRBD1. The CDR3 sequence is 14 residues long. Germline V lookup: CDR1 SGHRS, CDR2 YFSETQ. V shed 4 bases and J 6 bases; nucleotides not matched to a gene: 5. In DNA, the CDR3 is TGCGCCAGCAGCCCCGGACAGGGGGCTGATGGCTACACCTTC. Its translation is CASSPGQGADGYTF. The full variable domain, in which reference TRBV5-1 and TRBJ1-2 provide the parts outside the CDR3, is KAGVTQTPRYLIKTRGQQVTLSCSPISGHRSVSWYQQTPGQGLQFLFEYFSETQRNKGNFPGRFSGRQFSNSRSEMNVSTLELGDSALYLCASSPGQGADGYTFGSGTRLTVV.

This clonotype was picked up many times. The chain employs TRBV7-2 and TRBJ2-5; D is undetermined. Germline V gene lookup returns CDR1 SGHTA and CDR2 FQGNSA. With 0 bases removed from V and 5 bases from J, the gap between germline ends came to 10 bases. The CDR3 is made up of 14 amino acids. The CDR3 region has the DNA TGTGCCAGCAGCTTAGCAGGTACTCGGGAGACCCAGTACTTC. It specifies CASSLAGTRETQYF. Using reference TRBV7-2 and TRBJ2-5 for the parts outside the CDR3, the full variable domain is GAGVSQSPSNKVTEKGKDVELRCDPISGHTALYWYRQSLGQGLEFLIYFQGNSAPDKSGLPSDRFSAERTGGSVSTLTIQRTQQEDSAVYLCASSLAGTRETQYFGPGTRLLVL.

This clonotype came up many times. One end of the junction is discordant with germline, which a read error may explain. The chain joins TRBV19 to TRBJ1-2; TRBD1 aligns across 7 bases. The V gene's germline CDR1 is LNHDA and CDR2 SQIVND (reference sequence). The CDR3 is made up of 19 amino acids. The CDR3 reads CASSTHPRDRATSNHGYTF. DNA for the CDR3: TGTGCCAGTAGTACCCACCCCCGGGACAGAGCTACTTCTAACCATGGCTACACCTTC.

The V and J genes are TRBV29-1 and TRBJ2-2, with D unresolved. CDR1 and CDR2 (germline): SQVTM, ANQGSEA. CDR3 length: 13 residues. V was trimmed by 3 bases and J by 1 base, leaving 6 bases between them. CDR3 DNA sequence: TGCAGCGTTGATAAGAGGAACACCGGGGAGCTGTTTTTT. Protein: CSVDKRNTGELFF.

Details on this clonotype: At one of its ends the junction is not consistent with the germline gene, which may arise from a read error. This chain joins TRBV24-1 and TRBJ2-3; D is perhaps TRBD1 (6 bases). The CDR3 runs to 14 residues. CDR1 and CDR2 from the germline V gene are KGHDR and SFDVKD. CDR3 loop: CATGDPTGTDTQYF. The CDR3 DNA sequence: TGTGCCACCGGTGATCCGACAGGCACGGATACGCAGTATTTT.

A note on this clonotype: A read error may produce the germline difference seen at one junction end. The rearrangement uses TRBV20-1 and TRBJ2-3, with D perhaps TRBD2 (7 bases). The CDR3 spans 14 residues. Germline lookup yields CDR1 DFQATT and CDR2 SNEGSKA (reference sequence). CDR3 DNA: TGCGGTGCGTTCGGACAGACTAGCACAGATGCGCAGTATTTT. Encoded protein: CGAFGQTSTDAQYF.

This clonotype was recorded at least ten times. This rearrangement joins TRBV20-1 to TRBJ2-1; a weak D match, TRBD2 (5 bases). The germline V gene encodes CDR1 DFQATT and CDR2 SNEGSKA (reference sequence). Trimming removed 1 base at V and 10 bases at J, with 11 bases between. CDR3 length equals 12 residues. The CDR3 loop reads CSARGLRGEQFF. The CDR3 DNA reads TGCAGTGCTAGAGGGCTCCGCGGGGAGCAGTTCTTC.

As to this clonotype: A single base separates this from a much larger clone, so it may be a read error. The V and J genes are TRBV3-1 and TRBJ1-4, with TRBD1 matching over 9 bases. CDR1 LGHDT and CDR2 YNNKEL come from the germline V gene (reference sequence). CDR3 size: 15 residues. The CDR3 coding sequence is TGTGCCAGCAGCCAAGATCGGACAGGGGATGAAAAACTGCTTTTT. The encoded protein is CASSQDRTGDEKLLF.

This clonotype occurred once. This chain links TRBV2 with TRBJ2-4; TRBD1 matches at 9 bases. The ends lost 5 bases at V and 7 bases at J; junction bases unmatched: 6. In germline, CDR1 is SNHLY, CDR2 FYNNEI. The CDR3 contains 14 residues. This CDR3 is CASSPPGQGNIQYF. The CDR3 DNA is TGTGCCAGCAGTCCCCCAGGACAGGGGAACATTCAGTACTTC.

The rearrangement joins TRBV7-9 to TRBJ1-5; tentatively, D is TRBD1 (5 bases). From germline, CDR1 is SEHNR and CDR2 FQNEAQ (reference sequence). This CDR3 region has 12 residues. The V end lost 6 bases, the J end lost 6 bases, and 9 bases lay between the germline ends. The CDR3 reads CASSAGSQPQHF. The CDR3 nucleotides read TGTGCCAGCAGTGCAGGGAGTCAGCCCCAGCATTTT.

This clonotype was seen ten or more times. The chain recombines TRBV11-3 with TRBJ2-2, with TRBD1 as a possible D gene (5 bases). Germline loops: CDR1 SGHNT, CDR2 YENEEA. The CDR3 extends over 13 amino acids. Trimming took off 8 bases at V and 3 bases at J, with 10 bases between the two ends. CDR3 sequence: CASHRGYTGELFF. DNA of the CDR3: TGTGCCAGCCATAGGGGATACACCGGGGAGCTGTTTTTT.

The CDR3 spells CPGREQYF. The CDR3, as DNA: TGTCCCGGGAGAGAGCAGTACTTC. The chain is built from TRBV9 and TRBJ2-7; D is perhaps TRBD2 (6 bases). Germline values: CDR1 SGDLS, CDR2 YYNGEE. The CDR3 is 8 residues long.

This clonotype was seen ten or more times. This chain uses TRBV27 with TRBJ1-1, with 8 bases that match TRBD1. The V gene end was trimmed by 6 bases and the J gene end by 4 bases; junction bases not matched to a gene: 4. CDR3 length: 13 residues. Germline V gene sequence: CDR1 MNHEY, CDR2 SMNVEV (reference sequence). The CDR3 DNA reads as TGTGCCAGCAGAGGACAGGGCAGCACTGAAGCTTTCTTT. Its protein product is CASRGQGSTEAFF.